The 19 T cell receptor beta chains below were found in one sample sequenced in a study of OX40 agonist ivuxolimab in advanced cancers. Produced via immunoSEQ multiplex PCR; TCRdb's table is partial and in-frame only. The sample comprises roughly 58,000 clones, roughly 89% of which are singletons, and 0.7% to 0.9% rests with the top ten. The sequences come from CD4+ or CD8+ T cells sorted from blood, collected in a trial of the OX40 agonist ivuxolimab. These receptors were obtained from an adult with an advanced solid tumor such as melanoma, head and neck, liver or kidney cancer.

The chain carries TRBV29-1 and TRBJ1-1; unclear D gene. V was cut by 4 bases and J by 7 bases, with 16 bases left in between. Germline V lookup: CDR1 SQVTM, CDR2 ANQGSEA. The CDR3 contains 13 residues. The CDR3 loop reads CSVVTAYRVEAFF. CDR3 bases: TGCAGCGTTGTCACGGCGTACCGGGTTGAAGCTTTCTTT. Using reference TRBV29-1 and TRBJ1-1 for the parts outside the CDR3, the full variable domain is SAVISQKPSRDICQRGTSLTIQCQVDSQVTMMFWYRQQPGQSLTLIATANQGSEATYESGFVIDKFPISRPNLTFSTLTVSNMSPEDSSIYLCSVVTAYRVEAFFGQGTRLTVV.

The chain uses TRBV7-6 and TRBJ2-5; the D gene is possibly TRBD1 (6 bases). V dropped 7 bases and J dropped 4 bases, with 10 bases sitting between them. CDR3 size: 12 residues. Germline loops: CDR1 SGHVS, CDR2 FNYEAQ. Here the CDR3 reads CASNRDRETQYF. The DNA for the CDR3 is TGTGCCAGCAACAGGGATCGAGAGACCCAGTACTTC.

The chain links TRBV10-3 to TRBJ2-7; D is possibly TRBD2 (6 bases). The CDR3 is 17 residues long. Trimming removed 3 bases from V and 0 bases from J, with 18 bases in between. The V gene's germline CDR1 is ENHRY and CDR2 SYGVKD. In nucleotides, the CDR3 is TGTGCCATCAGTGACCAGGGAGGCCTTACTAGCTCCTACGAGCAGTACTTC. Translated, it gives CAISDQGGLTSSYEQYF.

The chain has TRBV4-1 and TRBJ1-2; TRBD1 aligns across 9 bases. V gave up 3 bases and J gave up 5 bases; unmatched junction bases: 10. The CDR3 is 16 amino acids. Germline CDR1 MGHRA, CDR2 YSYEKL. As DNA, the CDR3 is TGCGCCAGCAGCCAGCCACAGGGGGCTGGTCGGTATGGCTACACCTTC. This codes for CASSQPQGAGRYGYTF.

The genes are TRBV5-1 and TRBJ2-7, with 9 bases aligning to TRBD2. In germline, CDR1 is SGHRS, CDR2 YFSETQ. V trimming: 4 bases; J trimming: 4 bases; junction bases outside the gene matches: 3. The CDR3 consists of 13 residues. CDR3 amino acids: CASSISGGYEQYF. Written as DNA, the CDR3 is TGCGCCAGCAGCATAAGCGGGGGGTACGAGCAGTACTTC.

This sequence joins TRBV5-1 and TRBJ2-1; D unresolved. Per germline, CDR1 SGHRS and CDR2 YFSETQ. This CDR3 region has 14 residues. Trimming left V 4 bases short and J 1 base short, with 9 bases between. CDR3: CASSLGRSYNEQFF. Here the CDR3 DNA reads TGCGCCAGCAGCCTCGGTAGGTCCTACAATGAGCAGTTCTTC.

The genes are TRBV11-2 and TRBJ2-4, with 7 bases lining up with TRBD1. This CDR3 spans 16 amino acids. The V and J ends lost 5 bases and 2 bases, in that order; junction bases with no gene match: 9. Germline CDR1 SGHAT, CDR2 FQNNGV. The chain's CDR3 is CASSPVWDSSKNIQYF. The CDR3 DNA reads as TGTGCCAGCAGCCCCGTATGGGACAGTTCCAAAAACATTCAGTACTTC.

The DNA for the CDR3 is TGTGCCAGTAGTATAGCGGACTCCTACGAGCAGTACTTC. Translated, it gives CASSIADSYEQYF. V usage is TRBV19 and J usage is TRBJ2-7; D gene uncertain. Germline lookup yields CDR1 LNHDA and CDR2 SQIVND (reference sequence). The CDR3 runs to 13 residues. Trimming cost V 1 base and J 0 bases, with 4 bases left between them.

This chain uses TRBV10-3 with TRBJ2-2, with a possible D match to TRBD1 (6 bases). CDR3 length: 15 amino acids. Trimming removed 4 bases from V and 2 bases from J, with 11 bases in between. CDR1 ENHRY and CDR2 SYGVKD come from the germline V gene. CDR3 bases: TGTGCCATCAGTGGGGGCAGGGGAAACACCGGGGAGCTGTTTTTT. It translates to CAISGGRGNTGELFF.

This chain joins TRBV10-1 and TRBJ1-5, with TRBD1 as a possible D gene (5 bases). The V gene lost 0 bases and the J gene lost 0 bases, with 9 bases spanning the gap. The CDR3 spans 16 residues. Germline V gives CDR1 WNHNN, CDR2 SYGVQD (reference sequence). The DNA of the CDR3 is TGCGCCAGCAGTGAGTCGACAGTTTATAGCAATCAGCCCCAGCATTTT. The encoded protein is CASSESTVYSNQPQHF.

The CDR3 sequence is CASSPGGEGSMQFF. In DNA, the CDR3 is TGTGCCAGCAGCCCGGGAGGGGAGGGCAGTATGCAGTTCTTC. The rearrangement links TRBV16 to TRBJ2-1, with TRBD2 matching over 8 bases. The V and J ends lost 4 bases and 12 bases, in that order; junction bases with no gene match: 11. CDR3 length: 14 residues. Germline CDR1 and CDR2: KGHSY and FQNENV.

The V gene is TRBV2, the J gene TRBJ1-2; TRBD1 agrees at 10 bases. Unmatched junction bases numbered 0, after V lost 4 bases and J lost 4 bases. Germline loops: CDR1 SNHLY, CDR2 FYNNEI. The CDR3 loop spans 13 amino acids. The CDR3 DNA reads as TGTGCCAGCAGTGGGACAGGGGGCTATGGCTACACCTTC. It is translated as CASSGTGGYGYTF.

The V and J genes are TRBV10-3 and TRBJ2-7, with TRBD2 as a possible D gene (6 bases). The V and J ends lost 3 bases and 11 bases respectively, with 17 bases between them. The CDR3 covers 13 residues. Germline V gene lookup returns CDR1 ENHRY and CDR2 SYGVKD. This chain's CDR3 is CAISDAGHVGEYF. CDR3 nucleotides: TGTGCCATCAGTGATGCGGGGCATGTGGGGGAGTACTTC.

The CDR3 nucleotides read TGCGCCAGCAAAGAACAGGCGAACACCGGGGAGCTGTTTTTT. The encoded protein is CASKEQANTGELFF. The chain recombines TRBV5-1 with TRBJ2-2; D may be TRBD1 (5 bases). There are 14 residues in the CDR3. Trimming cost V 6 bases and J 0 bases, with 9 bases left between them. The germline gives CDR1 SGHRS, CDR2 YFSETQ.

The chain has TRBV2 and TRBJ1-4; D unclear. Germline V gene lookup returns CDR1 SNHLY and CDR2 FYNNEI. This CDR3 has 12 amino acids. Trimming shortened V by 8 bases and J by 5 bases, and 9 bases separated the two germline ends. CDR3 region: CASRGINEKLFF. As DNA, the CDR3 is TGTGCCAGCCGAGGGATAAATGAAAAACTGTTTTTT.

V and J are TRBV30 and TRBJ1-5; 7 bases are a match to TRBD1. The CDR3 is 15 residues long. The germline V gene has CDR1 GTSNPN and CDR2 SVGIG (reference sequence). Trimming removed 1 base from V and 2 bases from J; junction bases left unmatched: 5. CDR3 region: CAWSDRGFGNQPQHF. The CDR3 nucleotides read TGTGCCTGGAGTGACAGGGGATTCGGCAATCAGCCCCAGCATTTT. The variable domain in full, completed from reference TRBV30 and TRBJ1-5, reads SQTIHQWPATLVQPVGSPLSLECTVEGTSNPNLYWYRQAAGRGLQLLFYSVGIGQISSEVPQNLSASRPQDRQFILSSKKLLLSDSGFYLCAWSDRGFGNQPQHFGDGTRLSIL.

V is TRBV6-1 and J is TRBJ1-5; D unresolved. From germline, CDR1 is MNHNS and CDR2 SASEGT. V was clipped by 2 bases and J by 2 bases, with 7 bases between them. The CDR3 sequence is 14 residues long. CDR3 DNA sequence: TGTGCCAGCAGTGAAAGTGGGGGCAATCAGCCCCAGCATTTT. Amino acids: CASSESGGNQPQHF.

This rearrangement joins TRBV19 to TRBJ2-7, with TRBD1 matching over 7 bases. Germline V lookup: CDR1 LNHDA, CDR2 SQIVND (reference sequence). J lost 0 bases, V lost 4 bases, and 6 bases had no gene match. The CDR3 is 15 residues long. The CDR3 sequence is CASSKRGQSSYEQYF. CDR3 nucleotides: TGTGCCAGTAGTAAGAGGGGACAGAGCTCCTACGAGCAGTACTTC.

For the CDR3, the DNA is TGTGCCAGTATGAAGGTTGGGGAGACCCAGTACTTC. Amino acids: CASMKVGETQYF. The chain is built from TRBV19 and TRBJ2-5; D gene unclear. The V and J ends lost 7 bases and 5 bases respectively, with 11 bases between them. CDR3 length: 12 amino acids. Germline V lookup: CDR1 LNHDA, CDR2 SQIVND (reference sequence). Full variable domain (outside the CDR3, taken from reference TRBV19 and TRBJ2-5): DGGITQSPKYLFRKEGQNVTLSCEQNLNHDAMYWYRQDPGQGLRLIYYSQIVNDFQKGDIAEGYSVSREKKESFPLTVTSAQKNPTAFYLCASMKVGETQYFGPGTRLLVL.